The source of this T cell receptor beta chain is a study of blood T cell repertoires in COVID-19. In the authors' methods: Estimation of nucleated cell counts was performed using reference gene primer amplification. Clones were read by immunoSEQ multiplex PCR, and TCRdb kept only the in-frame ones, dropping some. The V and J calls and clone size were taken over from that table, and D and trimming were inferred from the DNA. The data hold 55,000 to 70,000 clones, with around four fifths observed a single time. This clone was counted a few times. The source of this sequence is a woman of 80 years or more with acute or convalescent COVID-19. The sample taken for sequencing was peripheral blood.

In DNA form, the CDR3 reads TGTGCCAGCAGGGGGGGACAGGGAACGCGCAATCAGCCCCAGCATTTT. It encodes CASRGGQGTRNQPQHF. The V call is TRBV28, the J call TRBJ1-5; 9 nucleotides agree with TRBD1. CDR1 and CDR2 (germline): MDHEN, SYDVKM. The CDR3 is 16 residues long. Germline trimming cut 6 bases from V and 2 bases from J; bases unmatched to any gene: 8. Filled out from reference TRBV28 and TRBJ1-5, the complete variable domain reads DVKVTQSSRYLVKRTGEKVFLECVQDMDHENMFWYRQDPGLGLRLIYFSYDVKMKEKGDIPEGYSVSREKKERFSLILESASTNQTSMYLCASRGGQGTRNQPQHFGDGTRLSIL.